Listed below are T cell receptor beta chains from one sample, sequenced in a study of shared clonotypes between healthy human individuals. Generated by immunoSEQ multiplex PCR, the TCRdb table keeps only in-frame clones and is missing some. This sample yields over 400,000 clones, of which 70% to 85% are seen a single time; approximately 12% belongs to the top ten. Specimen: PBMCs. The receptors were gathered from a woman in her thirties or forties in good health. Some clones in this sample may be carry-over from other donors' samples. CDR3s include the opening cysteine and the closing phenylalanine or tryptophan. The D gene is left open where the match is weak. Some rows have no size entry. The others give once, few or many, or a class for an expanded clone.

TRBJ2-3 | NA | TRBV11-3 | NA | TGTGCCAGCAGCTTAGGTGTGGGAGACACAGATACGCAGTATTTT | CASSLGVGDTDTQYF
TRBJ2-5 | NA | TRBV28 | TRBD1 | TGTGCCAGCCTATCAGGCCGCAGGGGGCTCGCGGAGACCCAGTACTTC | CASLSGRRGLAETQYF
TRBJ1-5 | NA | TRBV7-2 | TRBD1 | TGTGCCAGCAGCCCGGGACAGCCGTATAGCAATCAGCCCCAGCATTTT | CASSPGQPYSNQPQHF
TRBJ2-7 | NA | TRBV27 | TRBD2 | TGTGCCAGCAGCCCGGGAGGGCCAAACGAGCAGTACTTC | CASSPGGPNEQYF
TRBJ2-3 | NA | TRBV29-1 | NA | TGCAGCGTTGGCAGCCAGGGGGGGACAGATACGCAGTATTTT | CSVGSQGGTDTQYF
TRBJ1-2 | NA | TRBV5-1 | NA | TGCGCCAGCAGCTTGGGGACAGACGTCTATGGCTACACCTTC | CASSLGTDVYGYTF
TRBJ2-1 | NA | TRBV7-9 | NA | TGTGCCAGCAGCCCAAGCTCCTACAATGAGCAGTTCTTC | CASSPSSYNEQFF
TRBJ2-3 | NA | TRBV14 | NA | TGTGCCAGCAGCCAAGGGGCTGGGGGTACGCAGTATTTT | CASSQGAGGTQYF
TRBJ2-1 | NA | TRBV7-2 | NA | TGTGCCAGCATCCAGGTACCCTACAATGAGCAGTTCTTC | CASIQVPYNEQFF
TRBJ2-1 | NA | TRBV5-7 | NA | TGTGCCAGCAGCTTGGAATACAATGAGCAGTTCTTC | CASSLEYNEQFF
TRBJ2-3 | NA | TRBV5-6 | NA | TGTGCCAGCAGCCCGTGGGGGCGGGAGCGCACAGATACGCAGTATTTT | CASSPWGRERTDTQYF
TRBJ2-1 | NA | TRBV11-2 | TRBD1 | TGTGCCAGCAGCTTACGAGACAGCAGGGGGAATGAGCAGTTCTTC | CASSLRDSRGNEQFF
TRBJ1-1 | NA | TRBV10-3 | NA | TGTGCCATCAGTGAGTCAAGGCCCGGGACGGCGAACACTGAAGCTTTCTTT | CAISESRPGTANTEAFF
TRBJ1-1 | NA | TRBV2 | NA | TGTGCCAGCAGTGTACAGGGTTGGGGGACTGAAGCTTTCTTT | CASSVQGWGTEAFF
TRBJ2-3 | NA | TRBV10-2 | NA | TGCGCCAGCAGGGGGTTCGGGAGCACAGATACGCAGTATTTT | CASRGFGSTDTQYF
TRBJ2-1 | few | TRBV21-1 | NA | NA | CASSFASGSRCYNEQFF
TRBJ2-4 | NA | TRBV7-2 | NA | TGTGCCAGCAGCTTAGGGGCCGGTATGGGAAACATTCAGTACTTC | CASSLGAGMGNIQYF
TRBJ2-1 | NA | TRBV5-1 | TRBD1 | TGCGCCAGCAGCTTGGTGGGGGACAGAAACAATGAGCAGTTCTTC | CASSLVGDRNNEQFF
TRBJ1-1 | NA | TRBV30 | TRBD1 | TGTGCCTGGGCAGGGGGGACTGAAGCTTTCTTT | CAWAGGTEAFF
TRBJ1-4 | few | TRBV7-9 | NA | TGTGCCAGCAGTCCGCGCGGGGGGAATGAAAAACTGTTTTTT | CASSPRGGNEKLFF
TRBJ2-3 | NA | TRBV6-1 | NA | TGTGCCATCAGTAGGGGGGCCACAGATACGCAGTATTTT | CAISRGATDTQYF
TRBJ1-4 | few | TRBV7-9 | NA | TGTGCCAGCAGCTTTGCAGGGGTTGATGAAAAACTGTTTTTT | CASSFAGVDEKLFF
TRBJ2-1 | NA | TRBV5-1 | TRBD2 | TGCGCCAGCGGGACTAGCGGATACAATGAGCAGTTCTTC | CASGTSGYNEQFF
TRBJ2-1 | few | TRBV7-3 | TRBD2 | TGTGCCAGCAGTTACAGGCGGGAGGTTCCCAATGAGCAGTTCTTC | CASSYRREVPNEQFF
TRBJ2-1 | NA | TRBV27 | NA | TGTGCCAGCAGTCCCCAGATCTCCTACAATGAGCAGTTCTTC | CASSPQISYNEQFF
TRBJ2-5 | few | TRBV7-3 | NA | TGTGCCAGCAGCCCCGGGTCACAAGAGACCCAGTACTTC | CASSPGSQETQYF
TRBJ2-1 | NA | TRBV11-1 | TRBD2 | TGTGCCAGCAGCCATAGCGGGAGGGCCTCCTACAATGAGCAGTTCTTC | CASSHSGRASYNEQFF
TRBJ1-2 | NA | TRBV27 | NA | TGTGCCAGCACCCTCAGCGGGAACTATGGCTACACCTTC | CASTLSGNYGYTF
TRBJ1-1 | NA | TRBV5-1 | TRBD1 | TGCGCCAGCAGGCCCGGGACAGTGAACACTGAAGCTTTCTTT | CASRPGTVNTEAFF
TRBJ2-3 | NA | TRBV7-2 | NA | TGTGCCAGCAGCCCACCGGGGGCCACAGATACGCAGTATTTT | CASSPPGATDTQYF
TRBJ1-2 | NA | TRBV5-1 | NA | TGCGCCAGCAGCTTAATGCCTTTCTCTGGCTACACCTTC | CASSLMPFSGYTF
TRBJ2-1 | NA | TRBV9 | TRBD2 | TGTGCCAGCAGCGTAGATCTAGCGGGGGGATACAATGAGCAGTTCTTC | CASSVDLAGGYNEQFF
TRBJ1-1 | few | TRBV5-6 | TRBD1 | TGTGCCAGCAGCGGGTGGGACAGCACTGAAGCTTTCTTT | CASSGWDSTEAFF
TRBJ2-3 | NA | TRBV9 | TRBD1 | TGTGCCAGCAGCGTTAGACAGGGAACAGATACGCAGTATTTT | CASSVRQGTDTQYF
TRBJ1-4 | NA | TRBV11-2 | NA | TGTGCCAGCAGCTTTATCCGGGGAGAACTGTTTTTT | CASSFIRGELFF
TRBJ1-2 | few | TRBV19 | TRBD1 | TGTGCCAGTAGTATAGGTGGGACAGGCTATGGCTACACCTTC | CASSIGGTGYGYTF
TRBJ2-1 | few | TRBV5-1 | NA | TGCGCCAGCAGCTTAGGCGGTTCCTACAATGAGCAGTTCTTC | CASSLGGSYNEQFF
TRBJ2-1 | few | TRBV28 | TRBD2 | TGTGCCAGCCCGGGACTAGCGGGAGACTCAATTTGCGAGCAGTTCTTC | CASPGLAGDSICEQFF
TRBJ1-1 | few | TRBV28 | NA | TGTGCCAGCAGTTCGAACTCGGGACGCGAAGCTTTCTTT | CASSSNSGREAFF
TRBJ1-3 | once | TRBV7-2 | NA | TGTGCCAGCAGTCGCTCCGGGGGCGGGGGAAACACCATATATTTT | CASSRSGGGGNTIYF
TRBJ2-7 | NA | TRBV10-3 | TRBD2 | TGTGCCAGCAGTTGTGGAGAAGCGGGAGACAGTGGTGGAGGCGAGCAGTACTTC | CASSCGEAGDSGGGEQYF
TRBJ1-4 | NA | TRBV28 | NA | TGTGCCAGCAGCGATCGACAGACTATTAATGAAAAACTGTTTTTT | CASSDRQTINEKLFF
TRBJ2-1 | once | TRBV30 | TRBD1 | TGTGCCTGGAGTGACGGACAGGGGGTCAATGAGCAGTTCTTC | CAWSDGQGVNEQFF
TRBJ2-2 | NA | TRBV5-1 | NA | TGCGCCAGCAGCTTATGGGGGCGCGACACCGGGGAGCTGTTTTTT | CASSLWGRDTGELFF
TRBJ2-5 | once | TRBV7-8 | TRBD2 | TGTGCCAGCAGCTCATTCAGACTAGCGGGAGGGAAAGAGACCCAGTACTTC | CASSSFRLAGGKETQYF
TRBJ2-7 | NA | TRBV27 | NA | TGTGCCAGCAGGGACCAAAGGGGCTACGAGCAGTACTTC | CASRDQRGYEQYF